This T cell receptor beta chain stems from a study of OX40 agonist ivuxolimab in advanced cancers. Study-wide results and limits: Within 6 weeks, CD4+ and CD8+ blood T cells expanded clonally at 0.1 to 3.0 mg/kg. Expanded peripheral T-cell antigen specificity went undetermined. Researchers report that CD8+ T cells had, on average, more expanded clones than CD4+.

Turning to this clone: Its specificity is not known.

The data were produced by immunoSEQ multiplex PCR, yet TCRdb's version contains in-frame clones alone and is incomplete. The repertoire holds more than 75,000 clones, with about 88% as singletons. The specimen comprised CD4+ or CD8+ T cells sorted from blood, sampled in a trial of the OX40 agonist ivuxolimab. This clonotype originated in an adult with an advanced solid tumor such as melanoma, head and neck, liver or kidney cancer.

The CDR3 coding sequence is TGCGCCAGCAGCTCCTCTAATCAAGAGACCCAGTACTTC. It is translated as CASSSSNQETQYF. The chain couples TRBV5-1 to TRBJ2-5; D not resolved. The CDR3 loop spans 13 amino acids. The V gene lost 3 bases and the J gene lost 2 bases, with 8 bases spanning the gap. CDR1 and CDR2 (germline): SGHRS, YFSETQ.